The clone carrying this TCR beta chain occurred a few times. Antigen: not known. These data originate in a study of CD8 T cells in ankylosing spondylitis. It was by quantitative 5'-RACE with molecular barcodes that TCR beta libraries were made. From the 5' RACE reads, TCRdb called clonotypes with MiXCR, one entry per CDR3 protein. This table has some 290,000 distinct CDR3 sequences, 20% appearing once. V lost 3 bases and J 3 bases, leaving 10 bases between the germline ends. The CDR3 contains 14 residues. Germline CDR1 reads MGHDK; CDR2 reads SYGVNS. General study points: Clones linked to the disease showed a CD8+ phenotype. They occurred at relatively low frequencies in peripheral blood. A motif of fewer than ten highly homologous TCR beta variants was seen as apparently characteristic of ankylosing spondylitis blood.

The sample comprised blood, either unsorted or a sorted T cell fraction (not recorded which). The TCR originated in a male donor with ankylosing spondylitis or in good health (not recorded which). The V and J genes are TRBV25-1 and TRBJ2-3, with unresolved D. The CDR3, as DNA: TGTGCCAGCAGTGATAAGGACGGAACAGATACGCAGTATTTT. Its protein is CASSDKDGTDTQYF.